This entry concerns a single T cell receptor beta chain. The target antigen is unknown. The sample comes from a study of shared clonotypes between healthy human individuals. The length of the CDR3 is 14 residues. J lost 5 bases, V lost 5 bases, and 6 bases had no gene match. Germline loops: CDR1 SEHNR, CDR2 FQNEAQ (reference sequence). Study-level points and caveats: It was observed that about 5% of naive CD4 clonotypes were shared across a handful of donors. Naive subsets generally exceeded memory subsets in estimated richness.

Negatively enriched CD4+ T cells were divided by CD45RA into naive and memory. In the original workflow: ImmunoSEQ supplied junction-only sequences lacking quality scores, so filtering was different. Libraries were prepared by immunoSEQ multiplex PCR; TCRdb keeps only in-frame clonotypes and omits some of them. V, J and clone size derive from that table, while D and trimming were established from the DNA sequence. In the table there are 2 million to 2.5 million clones, 85% to 95% of which are singletons. This clonotype was sampled from a man aged 18 to 30 in good health. Some clones in this sample may be carry-over from other donors' samples. The specimen sequenced was naive CD4+ T cells from PBMCs. Documented subset: CD45RA+ positively selected. The chain uses TRBV7-9 and TRBJ2-5; 9 nucleotides agree with TRBD2. The CDR3 sequence is CASSRLADGETQYF. CDR3 bases: TGTGCCAGCAGCCGACTAGCGGACGGGGAGACCCAGTACTTC.